This T cell receptor beta chain comes out of a study of CXCR3-negative and CXCR3-positive naive CD8 T cells. Across the study: Summed over all libraries, TRB reads came to 110 million to 150 million, with about 1.5 +/- 0.3 million per library. The study, taken as a whole, reports: Similarly elevated diversity marked both naive subsets, with memory CD8+ cells showing far lower diversity. Memory cells diverged, while naive CXCR3-positive and CXCR3-negative cells had similar TRBV-TRBJ usage.

Germline loops: CDR1 SGHTA, CDR2 FQGNSA. The CDR3 runs to 14 residues. Comment on this clonotype: What it binds is unknown.

5' RACE with UMI labels generated the TRB cDNA libraries. From the 5' RACE reads, TCRdb lists one entry per CDR3 protein and no DNA. This sample contains 150,000 or so distinct CDR3 sequences. The material sequenced was naive CXCR3- CD8+ T cells from blood. The sample's subset: CD45RO-CCR7+CD27+CD95- naive CD8+ T cells lacking CXCR3 (TNR3-). This chain links TRBV7-2 with TRBJ2-7; TCRdb lists TRBD1, though no DNA is available to test this call. This clonotype was obtained from a human donor in good health. Some clones in this sample may be carry-over from other donors' samples. CDR3: CASGPGPRFYEQYF. Together with reference TRBV7-2 and TRBJ2-7, the CDR3 gives the full variable domain: GAGVSQSPSNKVTEKGKDVELRCDPISGHTALYWYRQSLGQGLEFLIYFQGNSAPDKSGLPSDRFSAERTGGSVSTLTIQRTQQEDSAVYLCASGPGPRFYEQYFGPGTRLTVT.